These 11 T cell receptor beta chains were all obtained from the same sample, sequenced in a study of control samples from healthy donors and cancer patients. Using immunoSEQ multiplex PCR, the repertoire was profiled, and TCRdb retains in-frame clones only, with some absent. The table has about 68,000 clones, approximately 86% seen once. Sequencing input: blood. These receptors originate from a man aged 60 to 69 in good health.

The V gene is TRBV6-1, the J gene TRBJ2-3; D unresolved. The CDR3 spans 15 residues. The V gene lost 0 bases and the J gene lost 3 bases, with 10 bases spanning the gap. Germline V CDR1 and CDR2: MNHNS, SASEGT. CDR3 protein: CASSEALGTTDTQYF. CDR3 coding DNA: TGTGCCAGCAGTGAAGCGCTGGGAACTACAGATACGCAGTATTTT.

The J gene is TRBJ1-6, the V gene TRBV30, with 7 bases lining up with TRBD1. The V and J ends lost 2 bases and 0 bases, in that order; junction bases with no gene match: 7. Germline CDR1 GTSNPN, CDR2 SVGIG (reference sequence). This CDR3 comprises 17 residues. The CDR3 nucleotides read TGTGCCTGGAGTACGCCGGGACAGAGCTCCTATAATTCACCCCTCCACTTT. Translating it yields CAWSTPGQSSYNSPLHF. Together with reference TRBV30 and TRBJ1-6, the CDR3 gives the full variable domain: SQTIHQWPATLVQPVGSPLSLECTVEGTSNPNLYWYRQAAGRGLQLLFYSVGIGQISSEVPQNLSASRPQDRQFILSSKKLLLSDSGFYLCAWSTPGQSSYNSPLHFGNGTRLTVT.

This clone has more than one count but fewer than ten. The rearrangement uses TRBV5-6 and TRBJ1-1, with 7 bases fitting TRBD1. V gave up 1 base and J gave up 1 base; unmatched junction bases: 7. Germline loops: CDR1 SGHDT, CDR2 YYEEEE. There are 16 residues in the CDR3. Written as DNA, the CDR3 is TGTGCCAGCAGCTTGTTTGGGTCAGGGGGGAACACTGAAGCTTTCTTT. The encoded protein is CASSLFGSGGNTEAFF.

The chain combines TRBV9 with TRBJ1-6; D remains ambiguous. Germline-derived CDR1 and CDR2 are SGDLS and YYNGEE. This CDR3 spans 15 amino acids. V was trimmed by 0 bases and J by 6 bases, leaving 10 bases between them. The CDR3 spells CASSVAVTPNSPLHF. The CDR3 nucleotides read TGTGCCAGCAGCGTAGCGGTGACACCTAATTCACCCCTCCACTTT.

The chain links TRBV9 to TRBJ2-7; the match to TRBD2 covers 7 bases. Unmatched junction bases numbered 7, after V lost 4 bases and J lost 6 bases. Germline CDR1 is SGDLS and CDR2 is YYNGEE. The CDR3 has 13 amino acids. CDR3 in amino acids: CASSRTSVSEQYF. The CDR3 DNA sequence: TGTGCCAGCAGCAGAACTAGCGTCTCCGAGCAGTACTTC.

The chain has TRBV7-7 and TRBJ2-1, with TRBD2 identical over 12 bases. The ends lost 3 bases at V and 4 bases at J; junction bases unmatched: 4. CDR1 and CDR2 from the germline V gene are SSHAT and FNYEAQ (reference sequence). This CDR3 has 16 amino acids. In DNA form, the CDR3 reads TGTGCCAGCAGCTTCCCAACTAGCGGGAGGTACAATGAGCAGTTCTTC. Amino acid sequence: CASSFPTSGRYNEQFF.

This clone came up once. Written as DNA, the CDR3 is TGTGCCAGCAGTGGCCTGAGGGGGTCTACTAATGAAAAACTGTTTTTT. Translation gives CASSGLRGSTNEKLFF. J is TRBJ1-4 and V is TRBV6-1, with D possibly matching TRBD1 (6 bases). The CDR3 has 16 amino acids. V was cut by 4 bases and J by 2 bases, with 14 bases left in between. The germline V gene encodes CDR1 MNHNS and CDR2 SASEGT.

The V call is TRBV3-1 (or the pseudogene TRBV3-2), the J call TRBJ1-5; D not resolved. Between the trimmed V and J ends, which lost 6 bases and 5 bases, there was a span of 8 bases. This CDR3 comprises 12 residues. Per germline, CDR1 LGHDT and CDR2 YNNKEL (reference sequence). The CDR3 loop reads CASSYLDQPQHF. In DNA, the CDR3 is TGTGCCAGCAGTTATCTAGATCAGCCCCAGCATTTT.

The chain employs TRBV25-1 and TRBJ1-2; TRBD1 aligns across 7 bases. This CDR3 comprises 15 residues. The junction had 13 bases not matched to a gene; V was cut back by 3 bases and J by 9 bases. Germline V lookup: CDR1 MGHDK, CDR2 SYGVNS. The CDR3 coding sequence is TGTGCCAGCAGTGATGACAGGGTTAAGCCCTTTCGCTACACCTTC. Its translation is CASSDDRVKPFRYTF.

This chain uses TRBV6-5 with TRBJ1-5; D remains ambiguous. This CDR3 is built from 13 residues. V was shortened by 9 bases and J by 5 bases, with 14 bases between the two germline ends. Looked up from germline, CDR1 is MNHEY and CDR2 is SVGAGI. CDR3 sequence reads: CASLDTLHQPQHF. In nucleotides, the CDR3 is TGTGCCAGTCTTGACACTCTCCATCAGCCCCAGCATTTT.

The chain has TRBV7-2 and TRBJ1-6, with 8 positions matching TRBD1. Germline V gives CDR1 SGHTA, CDR2 FQGNSA. CDR3 length: 15 amino acids. After removal of 6 bases from V and 3 bases from J, the junction contained 4 bases not matched to a gene. Written as DNA, the CDR3 is TGTGCCAGCAGACCTGGACAGGGCTATAATTCACCCCTCCACTTT. Protein sequence: CASRPGQGYNSPLHF.